Below, 19 T cell receptor beta chains from the same sample are listed, as sequenced in a study of cytomegalovirus exposure and HLA in healthy donors. Primers: 60 Vbeta forward and 13 Jbeta reverse. The protocol was immunoSEQ multiplex PCR, while the TCRdb copy is restricted to in-frame clones and leaves out a portion. The data show some 200,000 clones, with over 75% seen just once and 3% to 3.5% held by the top ten. The specimen sequenced was PBMCs. The receptors were sampled from a female donor in good health and CMV-seronegative.

This chain joins TRBV28 and TRBJ1-2; D gene uncertain. With 10 bases removed from V and 4 bases from J, the gap between germline ends came to 22 bases. CDR1 MDHEN and CDR2 SYDVKM come from the germline V gene. The CDR3 totals 15 residues. This chain's CDR3 is CAIPRVKGVSYGYTF. The CDR3 nucleotides are TGTGCCATCCCGCGGGTAAAGGGAGTAAGCTATGGCTACACCTTC.

The rearrangement joins TRBV28 to TRBJ2-7, with D possibly being TRBD2 (6 bases). The CDR3 covers 16 residues. Germline-derived CDR1 and CDR2 are MDHEN and SYDVKM. The V end was cut by 7 bases, the J end by 0 bases, with 19 bases between. The CDR3 reads CASIHGGTQSSYEQYF. The CDR3, as DNA: TGTGCCAGCATTCACGGCGGGACGCAAAGCTCCTACGAGCAGTACTTC.

The CDR3 loop is CASSSRGLASTDTQYF. CDR3 DNA: TGTGCCAGCAGTTCCCGGGGACTAGCAAGCACAGATACGCAGTATTTT. V and J are TRBV27 and TRBJ2-3, with 9 positions matching TRBD2. The germline V gene has CDR1 MNHEY and CDR2 SMNVEV (reference sequence). J lost 0 bases, V lost 4 bases, and 5 bases had no gene match. The CDR3 totals 16 residues.

The chain carries TRBV18 and TRBJ2-2; 10 nucleotides agree with TRBD2. V lost 5 bases, J lost 1 base, and 4 bases stayed unmatched. CDR1 and CDR2 from the germline V gene are KGHSH and LQKENI. The CDR3 covers 16 residues. This chain's CDR3 is CASSSRLAGNTGELFF. The CDR3 bases are TGTGCCAGCTCATCAAGACTAGCGGGGAACACCGGGGAGCTGTTTTTT. Full variable domain (missing parts from reference TRBV18 and TRBJ2-2): NAGVMQNPRHLVRRRGQEARLRCSPMKGHSHVYWYRQLPEEGLKFMVYLQKENIIDESGMPKERFSAEFPKEGPSILRIQQVVRGDSAAYFCASSSRLAGNTGELFFGEGSRLTVL.

The chain is built from TRBV11-3 and TRBJ2-3, with D maybe TRBD1 (7 bases). Trimming pared 5 bases from V and 6 bases from J, leaving 24 bases between. Germline V gives CDR1 SGHNT, CDR2 YENEEA. This CDR3 has 17 amino acids. The CDR3: CASSPRQNLRGEDTQYF. The CDR3 DNA sequence: TGTGCCAGCAGCCCTCGCCAGAACCTCAGGGGGGAGGATACGCAGTATTTT.

CDR3 residues: CASSVPHRRKWGGFSYEQYF. Written as DNA, the CDR3 is TGTGCCAGCAGCGTACCTCATAGAAGAAAATGGGGAGGTTTTTCCTACGAGCAGTACTTC. The V and J genes are TRBV9 and TRBJ2-7; possibly TRBD2 for D (6 bases). Trimming stripped 1 base from V and 1 base from J, with 27 bases between. CDR1 SGDLS and CDR2 YYNGEE come from the germline V gene. This CDR3 contains 20 residues.

This rearrangement joins TRBV25-1 to TRBJ2-1; 8 bases agree with TRBD2. The CDR3 has 12 residues. V was pared by 2 bases and J by 15 bases, with 6 bases of the junction left unmatched. CDR1 and CDR2 from the germline V gene are MGHDK and SYGVNS. In DNA form, the CDR3 reads TGTGCCAGCAGTGAAGGAAGCGGGAGCAGGTTCTTC. It codes for CASSEGSGSRFF.

The sample holds a few counts of this clone. V is TRBV7-9 and J is TRBJ2-1, with D perhaps matching TRBD1 (6 bases). Germline CDR1 and CDR2: SEHNR and FQNEAQ (reference sequence). The CDR3 length is 12 residues. V gave up 7 bases and J gave up 7 bases, with 11 bases separating them. CDR3 in DNA: TGTGCCAGCAAGACAGGTTTGAATGAGCAGTTCTTC. This encodes CASKTGLNEQFF.

This sequence joins TRBV30 and TRBJ2-7; D might be TRBD1 (6 bases). CDR3 size: 13 residues. Germline V gene data show CDR1 as GTSNPN and CDR2 as SVGIG (reference sequence). Trimming removed 1 base at V and 3 bases at J, with 10 bases between. The CDR3 loop is CAWSASGVYEQYF. In DNA, the CDR3 is TGTGCCTGGAGTGCCTCAGGGGTCTACGAGCAGTACTTC.

This clone was counted between two and nine times. The rearrangement uses TRBV6-6 and TRBJ1-2, with D hard to call. CDR1 is MNHNY, CDR2 SVGAGI, per germline (reference sequence). The CDR3 totals 12 residues. V was pared by 0 bases and J by 4 bases, with 3 bases between. CDR3 nucleotides: TGTGCCAGCAGTTACTCCTCCTATGGCTACACCTTC. This gives the protein CASSYSSYGYTF.

Only a few counts were recorded for this clone. V usage is TRBV5-4 and J usage is TRBJ1-6; TRBD1 agrees at 10 bases. The germline gives CDR1 SGHNT, CDR2 YYREEE (reference sequence). Trimming at V came to 0 bases and at J to 9 bases, leaving 9 bases not matched to a gene. The CDR3 runs 17 residues. The CDR3 DNA reads TGTGCCAGCAGCTTGGGGCCCCTGACAGGGGGCGGTTCACCCCTCCACTTT. Residues: CASSLGPLTGGGSPLHF.

This chain links TRBV2 with TRBJ2-7, with a possible D match to TRBD2 (5 bases). Germline-derived CDR1 and CDR2 are SNHLY and FYNNEI. V was pared by 8 bases and J by 1 base, with 9 bases between. CDR3 length equals 12 residues. The CDR3: CASGSLSYEQYF. The DNA for the CDR3 is TGTGCCAGCGGGAGCCTATCCTACGAGCAGTACTTC.

V and J are TRBV7-9 and TRBJ2-5; 9 bases match TRBD2. CDR3 length: 15 amino acids. J was trimmed by 5 bases and V by 4 bases; bases with no gene match: 8. Germline CDR1 reads SEHNR; CDR2 reads FQNEAQ (reference sequence). CDR3 bases: TGTGCCAGCAGCTCAACCGGGACTAGCAGCGAGACCCAGTACTTC. This translates into CASSSTGTSSETQYF.

This chain joins TRBV9 and TRBJ1-1, with no clear D. CDR3 size: 13 residues. The germline gives CDR1 SGDLS, CDR2 YYNGEE. The V gene lost 3 bases and the J gene lost 1 base, with 7 bases spanning the gap. Here the CDR3 DNA reads TGTGCCAGCAGCGCTCTAAAGAACACTGAAGCTTTCTTT. Protein sequence: CASSALKNTEAFF.

The chain carries TRBV4-3 and TRBJ1-2; D is possibly TRBD1 (6 bases). Germline V gene data show CDR1 as LGHNA and CDR2 as YSLEER. Trimming stripped 4 bases from V and 7 bases from J, with 19 bases between. CDR3 size: 15 residues. The CDR3 coding sequence is TGCGCCAGCAGCCCAAGACCAGGGGAGTCTGGTGGCTACACCTTC. Its translation: CASSPRPGESGGYTF.

The rearrangement uses TRBV30 and TRBJ2-7; D is possibly TRBD2 (6 bases). Trimming removed 0 bases at V and 1 base at J, with 7 bases between. The CDR3 is made up of 13 amino acids. The germline V gene encodes CDR1 GTSNPN and CDR2 SVGIG (reference sequence). In DNA, the CDR3 is TGTGCCTGGAGTGTAGCGGGTTCCTACGAGCAGTACTTC. Its translation is CAWSVAGSYEQYF.

The chain joins TRBV21-1 to TRBJ1-3; the D call of TRBD1 is as the table states it, not checked on the DNA. TRBV21-1 is listed as a pseudogene. The CDR3 length is 13 residues. As DNA, the CDR3 is TGTGCCAGCAGCTACCGTGTACAGGGAACCATATATTTT. As protein: CASSYRVQGTIYF.

The V and J genes are TRBV30 and TRBJ2-1; maybe TRBD1 (5 bases). V was trimmed by 3 bases and J by 9 bases, leaving 15 bases between them. Germline lookup yields CDR1 GTSNPN and CDR2 SVGIG (reference sequence). The CDR3 runs 13 residues. Written as DNA, the CDR3 is TGTGCCTGGAGGTCAGGGCTAGGTGGTGAGCAGTTCTTC. Amino acids: CAWRSGLGGEQFF. Complete variable domain (other parts from reference TRBV30 and TRBJ2-1): SQTIHQWPATLVQPVGSPLSLECTVEGTSNPNLYWYRQAAGRGLQLLFYSVGIGQISSEVPQNLSASRPQDRQFILSSKKLLLSDSGFYLCAWRSGLGGEQFFGPGTRLTVL.

V gene TRBV7-2 combines with J gene TRBJ2-1; 11 bases are a match to TRBD2. Per germline, CDR1 SGHTA and CDR2 FQGNSA. The CDR3 consists of 16 residues. V lost 2 bases to trimming and J lost 7 bases; unmatched junction nucleotides: 7. CDR3 residues: CASSLSASGRRNEQFF. CDR3 in DNA: TGTGCCAGCAGCTTATCCGCTAGCGGGAGGAGGAATGAGCAGTTCTTC.